Presented here are 28 T cell receptor beta chains from one specimen sequenced in a study of blood T cell repertoires in COVID-19. The method was immunoSEQ multiplex PCR; TCRdb's version includes in-frame clones alone and lacks a portion of them. The sample includes about 360,000 clones, around 88% of them seen just once. Material for sequencing was peripheral blood. All receptors come from a man in his thirties or forties with active or convalescent COVID-19.

This clone was found a few times. The chain uses TRBV6-6 and TRBJ2-7; D is unclear. V was cut by 6 bases and J by 4 bases, with 4 bases left in between. Germline V gene data show CDR1 as MNHNY and CDR2 as SVGAGI (reference sequence). The CDR3 runs to 10 residues. The CDR3 DNA follows: TGTGCCAGCAGACATTACGAGCAGTACTTC. This sequence encodes CASRHYEQYF.

The rearrangement links TRBV2 to TRBJ2-3, with TRBD2 matching 11 bases. Germline V gives CDR1 SNHLY, CDR2 FYNNEI. V lost 5 bases and J lost 0; bases outside the gene matches: 1. The CDR3 length is 15 residues. The CDR3 coding sequence is TGTGCCAGCAGTCGACTAGCGGGAAGCACAGATACGCAGTATTTT. It codes for CASSRLAGSTDTQYF.

This clone was found many times. V usage is TRBV29-1 and J usage is TRBJ1-5; no firm D call. Per the germline V gene, CDR1 is SQVTM and CDR2 is ANQGSEA. V lost 4 bases, J lost 5 bases, and 15 bases lay in between. This CDR3 has 14 amino acids. The CDR3 DNA is TGCAGCGTTGGATCCCTGAACCAGGATCAGCCCCAGCATTTT. Encoded protein: CSVGSLNQDQPQHF.

The rearrangement joins TRBV7-9 to TRBJ1-4; no definite D call. Germline CDR1 SEHNR, CDR2 FQNEAQ (reference sequence). V was trimmed by 0 bases and J by 7 bases, leaving 9 bases between them. CDR3 size: 14 residues. CDR3 region: CASSLATSSEKLFF. The CDR3 nucleotides are TGTGCCAGCAGCTTAGCGACGTCTAGTGAAAAACTGTTTTTT.

J is TRBJ2-7 and V is TRBV7-9, with D possibly being TRBD2 (6 bases). The CDR3 contains 13 residues. V was pared by 3 bases and J by 6 bases, with 12 bases between. CDR1 SEHNR and CDR2 FQNEAQ come from the germline V gene (reference sequence). CDR3 bases: TGTGCCAGCAGCTTGTTCCGGGACTCCGAGCAGTACTTC. It yields the protein CASSLFRDSEQYF.

The chain joins TRBV6-6 to TRBJ1-3; the D gene is possibly TRBD1 (6 bases). Germline loops: CDR1 MNHNY, CDR2 SVGAGI (reference sequence). V gave up 0 bases and J gave up 4 bases, with 13 bases separating them. The CDR3 is 16 amino acids. CDR3 sequence (DNA): TGTGCCAGCAGTTACTCGACAGGTCGTGGAGGAAACACCATATATTTT. Residues: CASSYSTGRGGNTIYF.

The genes are TRBV11-2 and TRBJ2-2; D might be TRBD2 (6 bases). Trimming took 4 bases from V and 4 from J, leaving 7 bases between them. The germline V gene encodes CDR1 SGHAT and CDR2 FQNNGV. CDR3 length: 13 amino acids. The CDR3 coding sequence is TGTGCCAGCAGCTCGGGACTCACCGGGGAGCTGTTTTTT. Translation: CASSSGLTGELFF. The whole variable domain, filled in from reference TRBV11-2 and TRBJ2-2, reads EAGVAQSPRYKIIEKRQSVAFWCNPISGHATLYWYQQILGQGPKLLIQFQNNGVVDDSQLPKDRFSAERLKGVDSTLKIQPAKLEDSAVYLCASSSGLTGELFFGEGSRLTVL.

A word on this clone: This same CDR3 is encoded by further DNA sequences in the sample. The chain employs TRBV9 and TRBJ2-2; D unresolved. The CDR3 sequence is 12 residues long. Germline V gene data show CDR1 as SGDLS and CDR2 as YYNGEE. The ends were cut back, 0 bases at V and 7 bases at J, with 4 bases in the middle. DNA for the CDR3: TGTGCCAGCAGCGTAGGCGGCGGGGAGCTGTTTTTT. This encodes CASSVGGGELFF.

This clone appeared a single time. J is TRBJ2-5 and V is TRBV7-8; unclear D gene. This CDR3 comprises 16 residues. In germline, CDR1 is SGHVS, CDR2 FQNEAQ. V was trimmed by 5 bases and J by 1 base, leaving 17 bases between them. The CDR3 loop reads CASSALRFGSQETQYF. CDR3 DNA sequence: TGTGCCAGCAGCGCCCTGAGGTTCGGGTCCCAAGAGACCCAGTACTTC.

The gene calls are TRBV6-5 and TRBJ2-3; 8 bases map to TRBD1. Germline lookup yields CDR1 MNHEY and CDR2 SVGAGI. The CDR3 extends over 15 amino acids. The junction had 4 bases not matched to a gene; V was cut back by 4 bases and J by 1 base. The CDR3 sequence: CASSFGTGGTDTQYF. CDR3 nucleotides: TGTGCCAGCAGTTTCGGGACAGGTGGCACAGATACGCAGTATTTT.

The V call is TRBV4-1, the J call TRBJ2-7, with TRBD2 matching 7 bases. The germline gives CDR1 MGHRA, CDR2 YSYEKL. J lost 6 bases, V lost 2 bases, and 13 bases had no gene match. CDR3 length: 16 amino acids. CDR3 region: CASSQRSGLSPGEQYF. CDR3 DNA: TGCGCCAGCAGCCAACGTAGCGGGCTAAGCCCGGGCGAGCAGTACTTC.

This clone was found a few times. The rearrangement uses TRBV7-2 and TRBJ1-5; D might be TRBD1 (5 bases). The CDR3 has 15 residues. V lost 0 bases to trimming and J lost 9 bases, with 15 bases between them. CDR1 and CDR2 from the germline V gene are SGHTA and FQGNSA. CDR3 nucleotides: TGTGCCAGCAGCTTAGCGGGTCAGGGCGCCGGGCCCCAGCATTTT. This codes for CASSLAGQGAGPQHF. Together with reference TRBV7-2 and TRBJ1-5, the CDR3 gives the full variable domain: GAGVSQSPSNKVTEKGKDVELRCDPISGHTALYWYRQSLGQGLEFLIYFQGNSAPDKSGLPSDRFSAERTGGSVSTLTIQRTQQEDSAVYLCASSLAGQGAGPQHFGDGTRLSIL.

CDR3 DNA: TGTGCCAGCAGGCTCACAGGGGGAGAGACCCAGTACTTC. This translates into CASRLTGGETQYF. This chain uses TRBV12-3 or TRBV12-4 with TRBJ2-5; 8 bases fit TRBD1. V trimming: 6 bases; J trimming: 4 bases; junction bases outside the gene matches: 4. The CDR3 is made up of 13 amino acids.

The V and J genes are TRBV4-3 and TRBJ2-7; 11 nucleotides match TRBD2. The ends lost 4 bases at V and 5 bases at J; junction bases unmatched: 7. This CDR3 has 15 residues. Germline CDR1 LGHNA, CDR2 YSLEER. In nucleotides, the CDR3 is TGCGCCAGCAGCCTTTTGACTAGCGGGATGGACGAGCAGTACTTC. Its translation: CASSLLTSGMDEQYF.

The chain recombines TRBV5-6 with TRBJ2-2; 7 nucleotides line up with TRBD2. CDR1 is SGHDT and CDR2 is YYEEEE in the germline V gene. CDR3 length: 18 amino acids. The ends lost 1 base at V and 1 base at J; junction bases unmatched: 10. CDR3 DNA sequence: TGTGCCAGCAGCTTGAGAGTTGCGGGGGTTGGGAACACCGGGGAGCTGTTTTTT. This sequence encodes CASSLRVAGVGNTGELFF.

The chain combines TRBV7-2 with TRBJ2-1; 7 nucleotides line up with TRBD2. Trimming cost V 5 bases and J 3 bases; bases outside gene matches: 4. The CDR3 totals 14 residues. The germline gives CDR1 SGHTA, CDR2 FQGNSA. This CDR3 is CASSVTSSYNEQFF. CDR3 sequence (DNA): TGTGCCAGCAGCGTGACTAGCAGCTACAATGAGCAGTTCTTC.

J is TRBJ1-3 and V is TRBV6-5; D remains unclear. The CDR3 loop spans 15 amino acids. In germline, CDR1 is MNHEY, CDR2 SVGAGI. Trimming removed 7 bases from V and 0 bases from J, with 13 bases in between. The CDR3, as DNA: TGTGCCAGCACCCCGGTGCGCGCCTCTGGAAACACCATATATTTT. Protein product: CASTPVRASGNTIYF.

The V gene is TRBV18, the J gene TRBJ2-3, with 11 bases matching TRBD2. V shed 0 bases and J 2 bases; nucleotides not matched to a gene: 4. In germline, CDR1 is KGHSH, CDR2 LQKENI. The CDR3 is 17 residues long. The CDR3 DNA reads as TGTGCCAGCTCACCACCGCGACTAGCGGGGCTCACAGATACGCAGTATTTT. Protein sequence: CASSPPRLAGLTDTQYF.

The CDR3 reads CASSQDQDSGANVLTF. CDR3 nucleotide sequence: TGTGCCAGCAGCCAAGATCAGGACTCTGGGGCCAACGTCCTGACTTTC. This chain connects TRBV4-2 to TRBJ2-6; D call uncertain. CDR3 length equals 16 residues. V was pared by 0 bases and J by 0 bases, with 6 bases between. In germline, CDR1 is LGHNA, CDR2 YNFKEQ.

The V call is TRBV5-1, the J call TRBJ2-5; D might be TRBD2 (6 bases). Trimming removed 3 bases from V and 4 bases from J, with 16 bases in between. This CDR3 has 15 amino acids. Germline V gene sequence: CDR1 SGHRS, CDR2 YFSETQ. The CDR3 sequence is CASSSSTSGRETQYF. CDR3 in DNA: TGCGCCAGCAGCTCTTCGACTAGTGGAAGAGAGACCCAGTACTTC.

The chain couples TRBV9 to TRBJ1-6; 10 nucleotides line up with TRBD1. The germline gives CDR1 SGDLS, CDR2 YYNGEE. The ends lost 5 bases at V and 8 bases at J; junction bases unmatched: 4. CDR3 size: 14 residues. CDR3 amino acids: CASSPGQGDSPLHF. The CDR3 bases are TGTGCCAGCAGTCCTGGACAGGGGGATTCACCCCTCCACTTT. The whole variable domain, filled in from reference TRBV9 and TRBJ1-6, reads DSGVTQTPKHLITATGQRVTLRCSPRSGDLSVYWYQQSLDQGLQFLIQYYNGEERAKGNILERFSAQQFPDLHSELNLSSLELGDSALYFCASSPGQGDSPLHFGNGTRLTVT.

The gene calls are TRBV6-2 or TRBV6-3 and TRBJ2-2; D may be TRBD2 (5 bases). V lost 1 base and J lost 7, with 7 bases in between. The CDR3 is 13 residues long. Germline CDR1 reads MNHEY; CDR2 reads SVGEGT. CDR3 sequence (DNA): TGTGCCAGCAGTTACTGGGGAGACGGGGAGCTGTTTTTT. As protein: CASSYWGDGELFF.

The genes are TRBV10-3 and TRBJ1-1; 8 bases align to TRBD1. With 6 bases clipped from V and 7 bases from J, the junction kept 13 bases outside the gene matches. The germline V gene encodes CDR1 ENHRY and CDR2 SYGVKD. This CDR3 spans 15 amino acids. Here the CDR3 DNA reads TGTGCCATCAGGGAATCAGGGGGCGGGCTTGGTGAAGCTTTCTTT. Protein sequence: CAIRESGGGLGEAFF.

The chain recombines TRBV30 with TRBJ2-4; 7 nucleotides align to TRBD2. The CDR3 length is 14 residues. V trimming: 2 bases; J trimming: 7 bases; junction bases outside the gene matches: 8. Germline-derived CDR1 and CDR2 are GTSNPN and SVGIG (reference sequence). CDR3 coding DNA: TGTGCCTGGAGTCTCGGGGGGTCGGGGAACATTCAGTACTTC. The encoded protein is CAWSLGGSGNIQYF.

V usage is TRBV11-2 and J usage is TRBJ2-5; D possibly corresponds to TRBD1 (5 bases). Looked up from germline, CDR1 is SGHAT and CDR2 is FQNNGV. The CDR3 spans 14 residues. V was clipped by 3 bases and J by 2 bases, with 10 bases between them. The CDR3 coding sequence is TGTGCCAGCAGCTTCCTACAGGCTCAAGAGACCCAGTACTTC. Its protein is CASSFLQAQETQYF.

The chain carries TRBV3-1 (or the pseudogene TRBV3-2) and TRBJ2-3, with TRBD2 matching 8 bases. With 3 bases clipped from V and 1 base from J, the junction kept 9 bases outside the gene matches. Germline loops: CDR1 LGHDT, CDR2 YNNKEL (reference sequence). This CDR3 is 17 amino acids long. CDR3 protein: CASSHPGGASGTDTQYF. In DNA form, the CDR3 reads TGTGCCAGCAGCCACCCCGGGGGGGCATCTGGCACAGATACGCAGTATTTT.

V and J are TRBV9 and TRBJ1-6; TRBD1 agrees at 9 bases. This CDR3 region has 17 residues. CDR1 and CDR2 (germline): SGDLS, YYNGEE. The V and J ends lost 2 bases and 9 bases, in that order; junction bases with no gene match: 12. CDR3 in DNA: TGTGCCAGCAGCGTCAGTCCGTGGACAGGGGTTGGTTCACCCCTCCACTTT. Translation: CASSVSPWTGVGSPLHF. The whole variable domain, remainder taken from reference TRBV9 and TRBJ1-6, is DSGVTQTPKHLITATGQRVTLRCSPRSGDLSVYWYQQSLDQGLQFLIQYYNGEERAKGNILERFSAQQFPDLHSELNLSSLELGDSALYFCASSVSPWTGVGSPLHFGNGTRLTVT.

This chain's CDR3 is CASRRAGQGDNQPQHF. The CDR3 DNA sequence: TGTGCCAGCAGACGCGCGGGACAGGGGGACAATCAGCCCCAGCATTTT. The J gene is TRBJ1-5, the V gene TRBV28; 11 bases are shared with TRBD1. There are 16 residues in the CDR3. Unmatched junction bases numbered 7, after V lost 6 bases and J lost 3 bases. The germline CDR1 and CDR2 sequences are MDHEN and SYDVKM.